These T cell receptor beta chains were read from a single sample in a study of CD8 T cells in ankylosing spondylitis. MiXCR, run by TCRdb on the 5' RACE reads, gives a single entry per CDR3 protein. Here the sample spans approximately 90,000 distinct CDR3 sequences, roughly 8.3% being singletons. Source material: blood, either unsorted or a sorted T cell fraction (not recorded which). The receptors stem from a male donor with ankylosing spondylitis or in good health (not recorded which). CDR3s include the opening cysteine and the closing phenylalanine or tryptophan. The order of the fields is D gene, V gene, clone size, J gene, CDR3 protein, CDR3 DNA. The D gene is left open where the match is weak. Expanded clones get a size class; other rows say once, few or many, or leave the size out.

d_gene: -
v_gene: TRBV7-8
abundance: many
j_gene: TRBJ1-2
CDR3aa: CASSFMWVNYGYTF
CDR3nt: TGTGCCAGCAGCTTCATGTGGGTCAACTATGGCTACACCTTC

d_gene: -
v_gene: TRBV5-1
abundance: -
j_gene: TRBJ1-1
CDR3aa: CASSATPNTEAFF
CDR3nt: TGCGCCAGCAGCGCCACCCCTAACACTGAAGCTTTCTTT

d_gene: -
v_gene: TRBV5-1
abundance: many
j_gene: TRBJ1-6
CDR3aa: CASSLVLTWLHSPLHF
CDR3nt: TGCGCCAGCAGCTTGGTCTTGACGTGGTTACATTCACCCCTCCACTTT

d_gene: -
v_gene: TRBV9
abundance: many
j_gene: TRBJ2-3
CDR3aa: CASSVVANLDTQYF
CDR3nt: TGTGCCAGCAGCGTAGTGGCTAACCTAGATACGCAGTATTTT

d_gene: -
v_gene: TRBV12-3/TRBV12-4
abundance: many
j_gene: TRBJ2-3
CDR3aa: CASRSGADTQYF
CDR3nt: TGTGCCAGCAGGTCCGGGGCAGATACGCAGTATTTT

d_gene: -
v_gene: TRBV9
abundance: many
j_gene: TRBJ1-1
CDR3aa: CASSVVQDTEAFF
CDR3nt: TGTGCCAGCAGCGTAGTGCAGGACACTGAAGCTTTCTTT

d_gene: TRBD1
v_gene: TRBV7-3
abundance: few
j_gene: TRBJ2-2
CDR3aa: CASSLLGMVETGVRTGELFF
CDR3nt: TGTGCCAGCAGCTTACTCGGAATGGTCGAAACAGGGGTGCGCACCGGGGAGCTGTTTTTT

d_gene: -
v_gene: TRBV19
abundance: many
j_gene: TRBJ1-5
CDR3aa: CASRRGGTNQPQHF
CDR3nt: TGTGCCAGTAGGAGGGGGGGTACCAATCAGCCCCAGCATTTT

d_gene: -
v_gene: TRBV20-1
abundance: many
j_gene: TRBJ1-5
CDR3aa: CSARDRRVGMGQPQHF
CDR3nt: TGCAGTGCTAGAGACCGCAGGGTAGGGATGGGTCAGCCCCAGCATTTT

d_gene: -
v_gene: TRBV18
abundance: few
j_gene: TRBJ2-7
CDR3aa: CASSSQEEQYF
CDR3nt: TGTGCCAGCTCAAGCCAAGAGGAGCAGTACTTC

d_gene: -
v_gene: TRBV18
abundance: many
j_gene: TRBJ1-4
CDR3aa: CASSPGGTSNEKLFF
CDR3nt: TGTGCCAGCTCACCAGGTGGAACGTCTAATGAAAAACTGTTTTTT

d_gene: -
v_gene: TRBV10-3
abundance: many
j_gene: TRBJ2-5
CDR3aa: CAIRPGQQETQYF
CDR3nt: TGTGCCATCAGACCGGGACAACAAGAGACCCAGTACTTC

d_gene: -
v_gene: TRBV5-1
abundance: many
j_gene: TRBJ2-2
CDR3aa: CASSLGGGPNTGELFF
CDR3nt: TGCGCCAGCAGCTTGGGAGGCGGGCCCAACACCGGGGAGCTGTTTTTT

d_gene: TRBD2
v_gene: TRBV5-1
abundance: many
j_gene: TRBJ2-1
CDR3aa: CASSLGTTSGIPSNEQFF
CDR3nt: TGCGCCAGCAGCTTGGGGACGACTAGCGGGATTCCTAGCAATGAGCAGTTCTTC

d_gene: -
v_gene: TRBV5-1
abundance: many
j_gene: TRBJ2-3
CDR3aa: CASSQETGYGTDTQYF
CDR3nt: TGCGCCAGCAGCCAAGAAACAGGGTATGGCACAGATACGCAGTATTTT

d_gene: TRBD2
v_gene: TRBV20-1
abundance: many
j_gene: TRBJ2-3
CDR3aa: CSARERASGIWADTQYF
CDR3nt: TGCAGTGCTAGAGAAAGGGCTAGCGGGATTTGGGCAGATACGCAGTATTTT

d_gene: TRBD2
v_gene: TRBV12-3/TRBV12-4
abundance: many
j_gene: TRBJ2-3
CDR3aa: CASSTQTSGSTDTQYF
CDR3nt: TGTGCCAGCAGCACCCAGACTAGCGGGAGTACTGATACGCAGTATTTT

d_gene: TRBD1
v_gene: TRBV18
abundance: many
j_gene: TRBJ2-7
CDR3aa: CASSPTQGAYEQYF
CDR3nt: TGTGCCAGCTCACCAACGCAGGGGGCCTACGAGCAGTACTTC

d_gene: TRBD1
v_gene: TRBV5-1
abundance: many
j_gene: TRBJ2-1
CDR3aa: CASSLEGQGNEQFF
CDR3nt: TGCGCCAGCAGCTTGGAAGGACAGGGGAATGAGCAGTTCTTC

d_gene: -
v_gene: TRBV9
abundance: many
j_gene: TRBJ2-7
CDR3aa: CASSPTWTGTYEQYF
CDR3nt: TGTGCCAGCAGCCCCACTTGGACGGGAACCTACGAGCAGTACTTC

d_gene: -
v_gene: TRBV5-5
abundance: many
j_gene: TRBJ2-7
CDR3aa: CASSRANYEQYF
CDR3nt: TGTGCCAGCAGCCGGGCCAACTACGAGCAGTACTTC

d_gene: -
v_gene: TRBV25-1
abundance: many
j_gene: TRBJ1-4
CDR3aa: CASSESGLGNEKLFF
CDR3nt: TGTGCCAGCAGTGAATCGGGGCTCGGTAATGAAAAACTGTTTTTT